The clone carrying this TCR beta chain was found many times. Its antigen is currently unknown. The data originate from a study of T cell repertoires in cytomegalovirus infection. Overall study: Public signatures in TCR beta pointed to CMV infection and matching HLA type.

Germline V CDR1 and CDR2: SGHTA, FQGNSA. This CDR3 has 14 residues. Trimming stripped 0 bases from V and 5 bases from J, with 10 bases between. General study findings and limits: There were HLA-C-restricted CMV-specific TCR beta clonotypes dominating the ex vivo response. Based on cumulative public TCR beta family frequency, carriers of CMV plus the relevant HLA were identified.

Using its own MiXCR run on the reads, TCRdb lists one record per CDR3 protein. The sample carries about 530,000 distinct CDR3 sequences, about 26% recorded once. This chain uses TRBV7-2 with TRBJ2-5, with D unresolved. The sequenced sample was PBMCs. This TCR was sampled from a human donor in good health (CMV status not recorded). Some clones in this sample may be carry-over from other donors' samples. Here the CDR3 DNA reads TGTGCCAGCAGCTTAGCTGGTAGCCGGGAGACCCAGTACTTC. Protein product: CASSLAGSRETQYF.